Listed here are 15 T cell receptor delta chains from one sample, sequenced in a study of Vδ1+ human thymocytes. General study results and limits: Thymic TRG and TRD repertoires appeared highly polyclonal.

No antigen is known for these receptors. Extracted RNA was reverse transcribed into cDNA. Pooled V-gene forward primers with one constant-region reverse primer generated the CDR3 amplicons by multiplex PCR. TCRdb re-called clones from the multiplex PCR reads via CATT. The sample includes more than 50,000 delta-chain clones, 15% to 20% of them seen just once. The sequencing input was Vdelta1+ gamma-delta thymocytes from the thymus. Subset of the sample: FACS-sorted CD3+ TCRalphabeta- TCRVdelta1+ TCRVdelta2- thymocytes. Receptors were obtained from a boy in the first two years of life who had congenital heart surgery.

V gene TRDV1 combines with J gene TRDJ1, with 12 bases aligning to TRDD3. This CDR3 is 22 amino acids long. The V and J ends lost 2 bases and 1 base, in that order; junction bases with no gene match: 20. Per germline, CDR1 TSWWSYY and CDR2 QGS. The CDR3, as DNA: TGTGCTCTTGGGGAAGCCACAAAGGGGTCCTACTGGGGGATACAGGGCACCGATAAACTCATCTTT. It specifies CALGEATKGSYWGIQGTDKLIF.

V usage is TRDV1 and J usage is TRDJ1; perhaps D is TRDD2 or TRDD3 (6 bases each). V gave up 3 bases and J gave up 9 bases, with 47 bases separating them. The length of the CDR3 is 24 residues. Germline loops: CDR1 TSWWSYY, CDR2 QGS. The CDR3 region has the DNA TGTGCTCTTGGGGATATCTCCTTCCAAACCCTCCCACCTAGGTGCTGGGGCCCCAACGACCAACTCATCTTT. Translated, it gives CALGDISFQTLPPRCWGPNDQLIF.

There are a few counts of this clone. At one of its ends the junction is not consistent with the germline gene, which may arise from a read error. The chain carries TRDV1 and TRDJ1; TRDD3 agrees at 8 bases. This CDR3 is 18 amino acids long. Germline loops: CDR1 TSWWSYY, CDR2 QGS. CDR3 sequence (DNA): TGTGCTCTTGGGGAACCCTGTACTGGGGGTGTCGTGACCGATAAACCCATCTTT. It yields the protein CALGEPCTGGVVTDKPIF.

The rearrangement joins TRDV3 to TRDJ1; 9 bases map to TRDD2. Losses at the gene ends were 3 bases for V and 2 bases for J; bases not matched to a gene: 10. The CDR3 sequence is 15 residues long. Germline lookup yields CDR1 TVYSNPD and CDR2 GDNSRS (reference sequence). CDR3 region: CALGLPTRVTDKLIF. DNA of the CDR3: TGTGCCTTGGGCCTTCCTACAAGGGTGACCGATAAACTCATCTTT.

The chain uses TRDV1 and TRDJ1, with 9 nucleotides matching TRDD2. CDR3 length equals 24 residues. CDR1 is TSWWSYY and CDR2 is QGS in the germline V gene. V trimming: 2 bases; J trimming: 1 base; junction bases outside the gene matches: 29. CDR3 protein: CALGERTPSFLHRVGAGGTDKLIF. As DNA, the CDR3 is TGTGCTCTTGGGGAAAGGACCCCATCCTTCCTACATCGGGTAGGTGCGGGGGGCACCGATAAACTCATCTTT.

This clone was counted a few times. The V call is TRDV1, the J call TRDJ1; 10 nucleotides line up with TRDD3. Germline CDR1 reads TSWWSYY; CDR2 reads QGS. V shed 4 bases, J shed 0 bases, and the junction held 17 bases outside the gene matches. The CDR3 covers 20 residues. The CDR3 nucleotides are TGTGCTCTTGGGGTCATCGCCTACCCCGTACTGGGGGATTACACCGATAAACTCATCTTT. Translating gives CALGVIAYPVLGDYTDKLIF.

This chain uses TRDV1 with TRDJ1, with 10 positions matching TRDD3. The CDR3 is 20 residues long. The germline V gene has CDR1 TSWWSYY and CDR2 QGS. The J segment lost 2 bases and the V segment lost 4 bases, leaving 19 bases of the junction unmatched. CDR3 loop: CALGAPQGATVLGDTDKLIF. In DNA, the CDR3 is TGTGCTCTTGGGGCCCCTCAAGGGGCTACCGTACTGGGGGATACCGATAAACTCATCTTT.

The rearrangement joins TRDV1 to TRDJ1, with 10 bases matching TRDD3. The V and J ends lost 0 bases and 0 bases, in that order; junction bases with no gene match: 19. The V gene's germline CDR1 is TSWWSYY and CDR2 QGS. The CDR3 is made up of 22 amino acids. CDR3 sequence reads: CALGELSFLVLGDPVNTDKLIF. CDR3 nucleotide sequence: TGTGCTCTTGGGGAACTATCGTTCCTCGTACTGGGGGATCCCGTGAACACCGATAAACTCATCTTT.

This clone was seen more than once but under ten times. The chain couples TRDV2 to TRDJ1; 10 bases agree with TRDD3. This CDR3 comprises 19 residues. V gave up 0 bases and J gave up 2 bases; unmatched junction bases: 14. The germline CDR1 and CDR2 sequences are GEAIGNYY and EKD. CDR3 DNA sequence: TGTGCCTGTGACACCGATGCGCCTAACTGGGGGATGAAAACCGATAAACTCATCTTT. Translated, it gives CACDTDAPNWGMKTDKLIF.

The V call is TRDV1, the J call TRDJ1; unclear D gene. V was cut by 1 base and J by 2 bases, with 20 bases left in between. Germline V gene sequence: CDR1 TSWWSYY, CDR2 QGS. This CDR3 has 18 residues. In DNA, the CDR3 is TGTGCTCTTGGGGAACGAATACTACGACTACTCAAGACCGATAAACTCATCTTT. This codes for CALGERILRLLKTDKLIF.

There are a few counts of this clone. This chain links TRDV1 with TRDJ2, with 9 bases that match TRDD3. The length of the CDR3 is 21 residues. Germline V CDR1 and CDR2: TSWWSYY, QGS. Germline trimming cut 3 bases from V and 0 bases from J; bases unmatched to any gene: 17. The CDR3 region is CALGEAFPRTGGPSLTAQLFF. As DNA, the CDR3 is TGTGCTCTTGGGGAGGCCTTCCCCCGTACTGGGGGACCATCTTTGACAGCACAACTCTTCTTT.

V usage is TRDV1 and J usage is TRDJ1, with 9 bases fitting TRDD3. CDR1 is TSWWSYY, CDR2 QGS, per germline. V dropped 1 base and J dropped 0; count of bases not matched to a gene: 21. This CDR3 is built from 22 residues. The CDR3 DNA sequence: TGTGCTCTTGGGGAACATTCCCCATACTGGGGGACGACACGGACGTACACCGATAAACTCATCTTT. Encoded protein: CALGEHSPYWGTTRTYTDKLIF.

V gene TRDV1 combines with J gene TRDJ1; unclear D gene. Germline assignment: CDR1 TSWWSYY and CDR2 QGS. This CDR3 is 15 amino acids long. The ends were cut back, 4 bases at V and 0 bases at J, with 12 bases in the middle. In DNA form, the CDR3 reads TGTGCTCTTGGGGTATCGCTCCATAACACCGATAAACTCATCTTT. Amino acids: CALGVSLHNTDKLIF.

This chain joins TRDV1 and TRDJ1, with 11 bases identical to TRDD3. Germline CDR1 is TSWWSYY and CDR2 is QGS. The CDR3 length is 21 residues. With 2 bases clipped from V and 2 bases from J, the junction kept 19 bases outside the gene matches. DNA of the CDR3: TGTGCTCTTGGGGAAACTCCTTTACTGGGGGATAGGATCGGTCGGACCGATAAACTCATCTTT. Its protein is CALGETPLLGDRIGRTDKLIF.

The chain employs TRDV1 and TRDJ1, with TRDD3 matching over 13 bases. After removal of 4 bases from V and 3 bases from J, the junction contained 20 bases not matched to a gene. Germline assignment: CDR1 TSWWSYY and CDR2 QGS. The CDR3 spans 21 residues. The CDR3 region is CALGALSSPLLGDTKADKLIF. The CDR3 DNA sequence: TGTGCTCTTGGGGCTCTTTCTTCCCCCCTACTGGGGGATACGAAAGCCGATAAACTCATCTTT.